The 15 T cell receptor beta chains given below trace back to one sample, sequenced in a study of T cell changes during pregnancy in multiple sclerosis. The repertoire was sequenced with immunoSEQ multiplex PCR; TCRdb's copy has only in-frame clones and lacks some. The sample carries tens of thousands of clones, about 94% recorded once. Here the sequenced sample was CD8+ T cells from peripheral blood mononuclear cells, taken in the second trimester of pregnancy. These receptors were collected from a female donor with multiple sclerosis, enrolled in a pregnancy study.

CDR3 loop: CASSQSTPPTGEQYF. The CDR3 region has the DNA TGTGCCAGCAGCCAATCGACTCCACCAACAGGCGAGCAGTACTTC. The rearrangement links TRBV4-2 to TRBJ2-7; D possibly corresponds to TRBD1 (5 bases). The CDR3 is 15 residues long. Germline V CDR1 and CDR2: LGHNA, YNFKEQ. The ends were cut back, 2 bases at V and 6 bases at J, with 17 bases in the middle.

The chain employs TRBV1 and TRBJ2-5; TRBD2 is the table's D call, not checked against the DNA. TRBV1 is labeled a pseudogene. The CDR3 is 17 amino acids. The CDR3 loop reads CTSSQDSGSYLQETQYF. CDR3 nucleotide sequence: TGCACCAGCAGCCAAGATAGCGGGAGTTACCTTCAAGAGACCCAGTACTTC.

J is TRBJ2-3 and V is TRBV9, with TRBD2 identical over 12 bases. V lost 0 bases, J lost 4 bases, and 3 bases stayed unmatched. CDR1 is SGDLS, CDR2 YYNGEE, per germline. The CDR3 contains 16 residues. The CDR3 sequence: CASSVGLAGESDTQYF. The CDR3 region has the DNA TGTGCCAGCAGCGTAGGACTAGCGGGAGAGTCAGATACGCAGTATTTT.

CDR3 loop: CASRLDTQYF. The CDR3 nucleotides read TGCGCCAGCAGACTAGATACGCAGTATTTT. The chain is built from TRBV5-1 and TRBJ2-3, with D uncertain. The CDR3 sequence is 10 residues long. Germline V CDR1 and CDR2: SGHRS, YFSETQ. V was trimmed by 5 bases and J by 5 bases, leaving 3 bases between them.

J is TRBJ2-5 and V is TRBV28; a possible D gene is TRBD2 (5 bases). The V and J ends lost 7 bases and 5 bases respectively, with 17 bases between them. Germline V gene data show CDR1 as MDHEN and CDR2 as SYDVKM. The CDR3 length is 14 residues. The DNA for the CDR3 is TGTGCCAGCAAGGGCAGAGGGTTACAGGAGACCCAGTACTTC. Translation: CASKGRGLQETQYF.

This rearrangement joins TRBV19 to TRBJ2-7, with D possibly TRBD1 on 6 matching bases. Germline V gene sequence: CDR1 LNHDA, CDR2 SQIVND (reference sequence). The CDR3 extends over 14 amino acids. Trimming removed 3 bases from V and 5 bases from J, with 14 bases in between. The CDR3 reads CASSIAQGYHEQYF. The CDR3 nucleotides read TGTGCCAGTAGTATCGCGCAGGGGTACCACGAGCAGTACTTC. The full variable domain, rest sourced from reference TRBV19 and TRBJ2-7, is DGGITQSPKYLFRKEGQNVTLSCEQNLNHDAMYWYRQDPGQGLRLIYYSQIVNDFQKGDIAEGYSVSREKKESFPLTVTSAQKNPTAFYLCASSIAQGYHEQYFGPGTRLTVT.

This clone was counted once. The rearrangement links TRBV10-3 to TRBJ2-5, with TRBD1 matching 10 bases. V was pared by 5 bases and J by 3 bases, with 3 bases of the junction left unmatched. The CDR3 length is 14 residues. Germline values: CDR1 ENHRY, CDR2 SYGVKD. Here the CDR3 reads CAISPGTGEETQYF. The CDR3, as DNA: TGTGCCATCAGTCCCGGGACAGGGGAAGAGACCCAGTACTTC.

The chain links TRBV2 to TRBJ2-1, with D possibly being TRBD2 (6 bases). Germline V gene sequence: CDR1 SNHLY, CDR2 FYNNEI. V was cut by 10 bases and J by 8 bases, with 12 bases left in between. CDR3 size: 11 residues. CDR3 region: CATPIADEQFF. The CDR3, as DNA: TGTGCCACCCCTATAGCGGATGAGCAGTTCTTC.

The chain uses TRBV27 and TRBJ2-7; D perhaps matches TRBD2 (6 bases). Germline CDR1 MNHEY, CDR2 SMNVEV (reference sequence). The V end lost 0 bases, the J end lost 3 bases, and 9 bases lay between the germline ends. The CDR3 is made up of 14 amino acids. CDR3 protein: CASSLSIGGYEQYF. The CDR3 DNA follows: TGTGCCAGCAGTTTATCGATCGGGGGCTACGAGCAGTACTTC.

V and J are TRBV19 and TRBJ1-2, with D tentatively TRBD1 (6 bases). The V gene's germline CDR1 is LNHDA and CDR2 SQIVND (reference sequence). Trimming removed 5 bases at V and 6 bases at J, with 16 bases between. This CDR3 has 14 amino acids. The CDR3 nucleotides are TGTGCCAGTAGTCTCTTCAACAGGGAAGATGGCTACACCTTC. Encoded protein: CASSLFNREDGYTF.

The gene calls are TRBV10-3 and TRBJ1-2; D not resolved. The germline V gene has CDR1 ENHRY and CDR2 SYGVKD. This CDR3 region has 12 residues. V was pared by 9 bases and J by 0 bases, with 8 bases between. Here the CDR3 reads CAIGTANYGYTF. The CDR3, as DNA: TGTGCCATTGGTACAGCTAACTATGGCTACACCTTC.

This chain links TRBV27 with TRBJ2-7, with 7 bases matching TRBD2. This CDR3 region has 15 residues. V lost 3 bases and J lost 4; bases outside the gene matches: 9. Looked up from germline, CDR1 is MNHEY and CDR2 is SMNVEV (reference sequence). This chain's CDR3 is CASSLGPGRAYEQYF. The CDR3 DNA follows: TGTGCCAGCAGTTTGGGACCAGGGAGGGCTTACGAGCAGTACTTC.

The chain carries TRBV30 and TRBJ2-2, with D possibly TRBD2 on 6 matching bases. The CDR3 has 14 residues. Looked up from germline, CDR1 is GTSNPN and CDR2 is SVGIG (reference sequence). V dropped 2 bases and J dropped 3 bases, with 10 bases sitting between them. The CDR3, as DNA: TGTGCCTGGAGTCCCTCGGGGGACACCGGGGAGCTGTTTTTT. Its translation: CAWSPSGDTGELFF.

The genes are TRBV18 and TRBJ2-1; TRBD2 matches 12 bases. The J segment lost 0 bases and the V segment lost 3 bases, leaving 21 bases of the junction unmatched. Germline values: CDR1 KGHSH, CDR2 LQKENI. This CDR3 spans 23 amino acids. The CDR3 region has the DNA TGTGCCAGCTCACCCCACAGGGTAGGGAATAGACTAGCGGGAGCCAGCTCCTACAATGAGCAGTTCTTC. It encodes CASSPHRVGNRLAGASSYNEQFF.

The V and J genes are TRBV19 and TRBJ1-4; 8 nucleotides agree with TRBD1. The V gene end was trimmed by 5 bases and the J gene end by 8 bases; junction bases not matched to a gene: 13. Looked up from germline, CDR1 is LNHDA and CDR2 is SQIVND (reference sequence). The CDR3 extends over 16 amino acids. CDR3 DNA sequence: TGTGCCAGTAGTGGGTCAGGGGGCGGGATCGAGGAAAAACTGTTTTTT. Translated: CASSGSGGGIEEKLFF.